This passage covers 13 T cell receptor beta chains from one sample sequenced in a study of blood T cells in healthy people across ages. A second PCR of 7 to 11 cycles used a sample-barcoded 5' primer and a J-beta primer mix. One entry per CDR3 protein results from TCRdb running MiXCR on the 5' RACE reads. This sample has around 850,000 distinct CDR3 sequences, with around 36% found just once. Sequencing was carried out using blood. These receptors originate from a man aged 18-30 years in good health.

This clonotype was picked up many times. V usage is TRBV5-1 and J usage is TRBJ2-1; 10 bases map to TRBD1. Losses at the gene ends were 0 bases for V and 7 bases for J; bases not matched to a gene: 4. The CDR3 is 15 residues long. The germline V gene encodes CDR1 SGHRS and CDR2 YFSETQ. CDR3 protein: CASSLGQGALNEQFF. DNA for the CDR3: TGCGCCAGCAGCTTGGGACAGGGGGCTTTGAATGAGCAGTTCTTC.

The V and J genes are TRBV7-8 and TRBJ2-5, with 7 positions matching TRBD1. CDR1 SGHVS and CDR2 FQNEAQ come from the germline V gene. CDR3 size: 13 residues. Trimming removed 10 bases from V and 4 bases from J; junction bases left unmatched: 9. The DNA of the CDR3 is TGTGCCATCCTTCGGGGACAGAGAGAGACCCAGTACTTC. It encodes CAILRGQRETQYF.

In this sample, this clonotype turned up a few times. The V gene is TRBV7-9, the J gene TRBJ1-4; 8 positions match TRBD1. The CDR3 is made up of 16 amino acids. CDR1 and CDR2 from the germline V gene are SEHNR and FQNEAQ (reference sequence). With 2 bases clipped from V and 0 bases from J, the junction kept 2 bases outside the gene matches. The CDR3 bases are TGTGCCAGCAGCTTATCAGGGGGCACAACTAATGAAAAACTGTTTTTT. Translated, it gives CASSLSGGTTNEKLFF.

In its sample, this clonotype was seen many times. The chain uses TRBV4-2 and TRBJ2-3; maybe TRBD2 (6 bases). V shed 8 bases and J shed 2 bases, with 17 bases lying between them. CDR1 is LGHNA and CDR2 is YNFKEQ in the germline V gene. This CDR3 region has 15 residues. The CDR3 is CASGLPGRYTDTQYF. Written as DNA, the CDR3 is TGTGCCAGCGGACTACCGGGACGTTACACAGATACGCAGTATTTT.

This clonotype has a handful of counts. The V gene is TRBV4-3, the J gene TRBJ2-1, with 10 bases aligning to TRBD2. The end of the DNA aligns better with TRBJ2-7, so the J call may be wrong. CDR1 and CDR2 from the germline V gene are LGHNA and YSLEER. The CDR3 has 15 residues. CDR3 protein: CASSPAGGPYNEQYF. The CDR3 coding sequence is TGCGCCAGCAGCCCAGCGGGGGGGCCGTACAATGAGCAGTACTTC.

Regarding this clonotype: One junction end disagrees with the germline gene, perhaps due to a read error. The gene calls are TRBV9 and TRBJ2-3, with 7 nucleotides matching TRBD1. Germline V gives CDR1 SGDLS, CDR2 YYNGEE. The CDR3 sequence is 15 residues long. Here the CDR3 DNA reads TGTGCCAGCAGCCTCCGGACAGGATGGGCAGATGCGCAGTATTTT. It yields the protein CASSLRTGWADAQYF.

A few counts support this clonotype. The chain is built from TRBV20-1 and TRBJ2-1, with D possibly matching TRBD2 (5 bases). V lost 7 bases and J lost 6, with 19 bases in between. Germline-derived CDR1 and CDR2 are DFQATT and SNEGSKA (reference sequence). The CDR3 sequence is 14 residues long. In DNA form, the CDR3 reads TGCAGTGTTACTCGGGGATCCTTGCGCAATGAGCAGTTCTTC. Translated: CSVTRGSLRNEQFF.

This sequence joins TRBV6-2 or TRBV6-3 and TRBJ2-7, with D possibly being TRBD2 (6 bases). V lost 6 bases and J lost 7, with 22 bases in between. The CDR3 spans 15 residues. Germline V lookup: CDR1 MNHEY, CDR2 SVGEGT. Written as DNA, the CDR3 is TGTGCCAGCAGCCGCGGGGTACCAAGCTACAATGAGCAGTACTTC. Amino acids: CASSRGVPSYNEQYF.

The chain joins TRBV20-1 to TRBJ1-4; D might be TRBD1 (5 bases). V lost 0 bases to trimming and J lost 7 bases, with 9 bases between them. The CDR3 is 13 residues long. CDR1 is DFQATT, CDR2 SNEGSKA, per germline (reference sequence). The CDR3 DNA follows: TGCAGTGCTAGAGATGGGGGGAGTGAAAAACTGTTTTTT. Encoded protein: CSARDGGSEKLFF.

This clonotype was detected only a few times. This sequence joins TRBV28 and TRBJ2-1, with a weak D call TRBD2 (5 bases). The V gene's germline CDR1 is MDHEN and CDR2 SYDVKM. CDR3 length equals 15 residues. V lost 5 bases to trimming and J lost 2 bases, with 13 bases between them. The CDR3 nucleotides are TGTGCCAGCAGTCATCGTCGGGGTGCCTACAATGAGCAGTTCTTC. Translating it yields CASSHRRGAYNEQFF. Using reference TRBV28 and TRBJ2-1 for the parts outside the CDR3, the full variable domain is DVKVTQSSRYLVKRTGEKVFLECVQDMDHENMFWYRQDPGLGLRLIYFSYDVKMKEKGDIPEGYSVSREKKERFSLILESASTNQTSMYLCASSHRRGAYNEQFFGPGTRLTVL.

The V gene is TRBV24-1, the J gene TRBJ2-2; D gene unclear. V shed 5 bases and J shed 1 base, with 1 base lying between them. There are 12 residues in the CDR3. Germline CDR1 is KGHDR and CDR2 is SFDVKD. The CDR3 spells CATSVNTGELFF. The CDR3 nucleotides are TGTGCCACCAGTGTGAACACCGGGGAGCTGTTTTTT.

This sequence joins TRBV5-1 and TRBJ2-3, with TRBD2 as a possible D gene (5 bases). The length of the CDR3 is 14 residues. The V and J ends lost 5 bases and 3 bases respectively, with 13 bases between them. CDR1 is SGHRS, CDR2 YFSETQ, per germline. CDR3 bases: TGCGCCAGCAGTGAGGGTGTGGTGACAGATACGCAGTATTTT. Its protein product is CASSEGVVTDTQYF.

This clonotype was seen a handful of times. The gene calls are TRBV5-6 and TRBJ1-5, with 8 bases identical to TRBD1. Trimming removed 2 bases from V and 3 bases from J; junction bases left unmatched: 4. The CDR3 length is 15 residues. Germline loops: CDR1 SGHDT, CDR2 YYEEEE. The CDR3 DNA sequence: TGTGCCAGCAGCTTAGGACAGGGCGTCAATCAGCCCCAGCATTTT. Translating it yields CASSLGQGVNQPQHF.